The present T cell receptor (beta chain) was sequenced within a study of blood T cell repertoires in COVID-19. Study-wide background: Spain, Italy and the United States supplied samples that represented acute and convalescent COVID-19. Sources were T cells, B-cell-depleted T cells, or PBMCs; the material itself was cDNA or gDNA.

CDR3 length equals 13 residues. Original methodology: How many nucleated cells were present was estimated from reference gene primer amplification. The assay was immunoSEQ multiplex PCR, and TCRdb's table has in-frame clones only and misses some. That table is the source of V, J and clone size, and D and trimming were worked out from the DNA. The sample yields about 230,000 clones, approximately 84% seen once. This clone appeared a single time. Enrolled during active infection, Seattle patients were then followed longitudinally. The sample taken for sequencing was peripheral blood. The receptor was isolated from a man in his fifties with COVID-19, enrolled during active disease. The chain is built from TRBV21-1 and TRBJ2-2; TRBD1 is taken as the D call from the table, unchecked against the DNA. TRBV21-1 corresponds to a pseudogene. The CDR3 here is CASPGVDTGELFF. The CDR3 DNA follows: TGTGCCAGCCCAGGGGTGGACACCGGGGAGCTGTTTTTT.